The entry below describes one TCR beta chain. These data are taken from a study of OX40 agonist ivuxolimab in advanced cancers. Clones were read by immunoSEQ multiplex PCR, and TCRdb kept only the in-frame ones, dropping some. The table shows about 71,000 clones, with around 94% occurring only once. This TCR came from an adult with an advanced solid tumor such as melanoma, head and neck, liver or kidney cancer. Sequences were derived from CD4+ or CD8+ T cells sorted from blood, sampled in a trial of the OX40 agonist ivuxolimab.

The CDR3: CASSEASGDYNEQFF. In nucleotides, the CDR3 is TGTGCCAGCAGTGAAGCGTCCGGGGATTACAATGAGCAGTTCTTC. The genes are TRBV2 and TRBJ2-1; D may be TRBD2 (5 bases). CDR3 length equals 15 residues. Trimming shortened V by 0 bases and J by 4 bases, and 10 bases separated the two germline ends. The germline V gene has CDR1 SNHLY and CDR2 FYNNEI.